A single TCR beta chain is shown here with its context. Its antigen is undetermined. Despite likely unrecorded immune exposures, the donors were nominally healthy at the time of sampling. PCR amplification relied on 60 Vbeta primers (plus 13 Jbeta primers). Generated by immunoSEQ multiplex PCR, the TCRdb table keeps only in-frame clones and is missing some. The repertoire holds 200,000 to 250,000 clones, more than 65% seen once, with 1.8% in the top ten. This sample is part of a study of cytomegalovirus exposure and HLA in healthy donors. Notes on the study in general: For most TCR beta V segments, an earlier analysis put the productive rate at about 90% or about 30% of the time.

CDR1 SGHVS and CDR2 FQNEAQ come from the germline V gene. V trimming: 5 bases; J trimming: 0 bases; junction bases outside the gene matches: 10. This CDR3 has 18 residues. Sequenced input: PBMCs. This chain links TRBV7-8 with TRBJ1-5; 10 bases align to TRBD1. This TCR was sampled from a woman in her 30s in good health and CMV-seronegative. The CDR3 region is CASSPGTGEILSNQPQHF. In DNA form, the CDR3 reads TGTGCCAGCAGCCCCGGGACAGGGGAAATTCTTAGCAATCAGCCCCAGCATTTT.